Below are 2 T cell receptor beta chains sequenced from a single sample in a study of cytomegalovirus exposure and HLA in healthy donors. Vbeta (60) and Jbeta (13) primers were used in the PCR. Measured with immunoSEQ multiplex PCR; TCRdb has only the in-frame clones, and not every one. The sample yields approximately 190,000 clones, more than 75% seen once. Specimen: PBMCs. Source of these receptors: a man aged 30 to 45 in good health and CMV-seronegative.

This clone has just one count. The chain is built from TRBV6-4 and TRBJ1-1, with TRBD1 identical over 8 bases. The CDR3 contains 13 residues. Losses at the gene ends were 6 bases for V and 5 bases for J; bases not matched to a gene: 5. Germline V lookup: CDR1 MRHNA, CDR2 SNTAGT. As DNA, the CDR3 is TGTGCCAGCAGAGGACAGGGCGGAACTGAAGCTTTCTTT. Residues: CASRGQGGTEAFF.

As regards this clone: The same CDR3 arises from other DNA sequences in this sample as well. The chain uses TRBV6-4 and TRBJ2-3; the D gene is possibly TRBD1 (5 bases). The CDR3 loop spans 14 amino acids. Between the trimmed V and J ends, which lost 2 bases and 6 bases, there was a span of 12 bases. Looked up from germline, CDR1 is MRHNA and CDR2 is SNTAGT. The CDR3, as DNA: TGTGCCAGCAGTGACCCAACAGGATCGGATACGCAGTATTTT. Protein sequence: CASSDPTGSDTQYF.